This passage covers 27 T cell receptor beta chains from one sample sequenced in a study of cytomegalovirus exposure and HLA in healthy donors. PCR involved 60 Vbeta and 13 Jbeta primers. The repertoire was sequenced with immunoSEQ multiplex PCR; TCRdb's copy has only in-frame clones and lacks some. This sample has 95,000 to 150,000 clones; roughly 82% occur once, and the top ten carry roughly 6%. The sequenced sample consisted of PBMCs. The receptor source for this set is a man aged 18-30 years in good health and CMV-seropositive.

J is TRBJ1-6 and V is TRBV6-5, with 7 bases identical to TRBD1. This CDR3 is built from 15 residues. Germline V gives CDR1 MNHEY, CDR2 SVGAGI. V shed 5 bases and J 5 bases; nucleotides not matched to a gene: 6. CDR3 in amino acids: CASSTTGLDNSPLHF. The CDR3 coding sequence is TGTGCCAGCAGTACGACAGGGCTAGATAATTCACCCCTCCACTTT.

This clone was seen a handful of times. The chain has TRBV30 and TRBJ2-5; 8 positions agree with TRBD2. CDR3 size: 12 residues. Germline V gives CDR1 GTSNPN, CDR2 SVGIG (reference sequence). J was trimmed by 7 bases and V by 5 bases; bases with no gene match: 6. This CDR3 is CAWGGAGGTQYF. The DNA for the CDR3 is TGTGCCTGGGGGGGGGCGGGAGGGACCCAGTACTTC. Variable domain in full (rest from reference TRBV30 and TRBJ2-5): SQTIHQWPATLVQPVGSPLSLECTVEGTSNPNLYWYRQAAGRGLQLLFYSVGIGQISSEVPQNLSASRPQDRQFILSSKKLLLSDSGFYLCAWGGAGGTQYFGPGTRLLVL.

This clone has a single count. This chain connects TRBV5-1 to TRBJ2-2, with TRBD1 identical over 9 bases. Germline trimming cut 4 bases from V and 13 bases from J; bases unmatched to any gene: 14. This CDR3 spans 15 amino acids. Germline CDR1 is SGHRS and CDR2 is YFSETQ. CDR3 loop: CASSPTRGTGLVLFF. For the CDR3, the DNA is TGCGCCAGCAGCCCTACCAGGGGGACAGGGTTAGTGCTGTTTTTT.

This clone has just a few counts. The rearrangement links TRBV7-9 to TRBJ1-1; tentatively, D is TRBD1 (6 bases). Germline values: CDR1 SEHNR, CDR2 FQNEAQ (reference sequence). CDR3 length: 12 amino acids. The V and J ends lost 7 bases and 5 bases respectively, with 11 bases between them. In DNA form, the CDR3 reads TGTGCCAGCACCAAAGGGGGTACTGAAGCTTTCTTT. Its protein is CASTKGGTEAFF.

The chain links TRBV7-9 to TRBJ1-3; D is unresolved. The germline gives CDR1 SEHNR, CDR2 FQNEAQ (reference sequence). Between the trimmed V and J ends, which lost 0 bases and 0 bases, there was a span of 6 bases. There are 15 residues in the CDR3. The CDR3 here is CASSLAMASGNTIYF. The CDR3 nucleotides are TGTGCCAGCAGCTTAGCGATGGCCTCTGGAAACACCATATATTTT.

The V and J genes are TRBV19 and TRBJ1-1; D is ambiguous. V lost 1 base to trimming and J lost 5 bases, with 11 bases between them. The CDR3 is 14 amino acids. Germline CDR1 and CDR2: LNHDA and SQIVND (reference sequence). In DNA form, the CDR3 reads TGTGCCAGTAGTATAGGAGGGAAAGCGACTGAAGCTTTCTTT. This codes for CASSIGGKATEAFF.

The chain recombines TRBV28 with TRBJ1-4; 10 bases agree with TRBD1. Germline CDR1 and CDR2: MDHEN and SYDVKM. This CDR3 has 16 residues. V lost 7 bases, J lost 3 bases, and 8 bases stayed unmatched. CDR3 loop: CASNDDRGRSNEKLFF. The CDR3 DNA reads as TGTGCCAGCAACGACGACAGGGGGCGATCTAATGAAAAACTGTTTTTT. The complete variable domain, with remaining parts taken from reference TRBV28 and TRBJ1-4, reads DVKVTQSSRYLVKRTGEKVFLECVQDMDHENMFWYRQDPGLGLRLIYFSYDVKMKEKGDIPEGYSVSREKKERFSLILESASTNQTSMYLCASNDDRGRSNEKLFFGSGTQLSVL.

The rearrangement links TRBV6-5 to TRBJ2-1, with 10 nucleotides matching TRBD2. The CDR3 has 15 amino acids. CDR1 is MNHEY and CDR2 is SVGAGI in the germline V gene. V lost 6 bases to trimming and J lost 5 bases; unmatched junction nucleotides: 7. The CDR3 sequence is CASRFIAGGHNEQFF. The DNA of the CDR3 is TGTGCCAGCAGGTTCATAGCGGGGGGACACAATGAGCAGTTCTTC.

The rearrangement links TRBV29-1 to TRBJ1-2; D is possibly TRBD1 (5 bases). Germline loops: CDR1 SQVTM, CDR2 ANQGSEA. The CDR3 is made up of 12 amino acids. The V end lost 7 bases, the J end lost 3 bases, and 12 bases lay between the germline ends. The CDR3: CSALGHDYGYTF. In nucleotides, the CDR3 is TGCAGCGCCCTGGGGCATGACTATGGCTACACCTTC. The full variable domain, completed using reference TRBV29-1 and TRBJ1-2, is SAVISQKPSRDICQRGTSLTIQCQVDSQVTMMFWYRQQPGQSLTLIATANQGSEATYESGFVIDKFPISRPNLTFSTLTVSNMSPEDSSIYLCSALGHDYGYTFGSGTRLTVV.

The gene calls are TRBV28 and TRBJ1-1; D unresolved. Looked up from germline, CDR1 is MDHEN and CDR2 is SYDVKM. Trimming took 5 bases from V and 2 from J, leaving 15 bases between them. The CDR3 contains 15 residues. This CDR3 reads CASSPLIGGNTEAFF. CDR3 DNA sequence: TGTGCCAGCAGTCCATTGATCGGAGGAAACACTGAAGCTTTCTTT.

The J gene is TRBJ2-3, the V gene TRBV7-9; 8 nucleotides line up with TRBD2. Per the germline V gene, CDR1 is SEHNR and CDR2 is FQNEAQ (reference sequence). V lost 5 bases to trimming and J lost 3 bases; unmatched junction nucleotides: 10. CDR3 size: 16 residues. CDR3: CASSPRFGGGTDTQYF. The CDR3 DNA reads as TGTGCCAGCAGCCCGAGGTTCGGGGGGGGTACAGATACGCAGTATTTT.

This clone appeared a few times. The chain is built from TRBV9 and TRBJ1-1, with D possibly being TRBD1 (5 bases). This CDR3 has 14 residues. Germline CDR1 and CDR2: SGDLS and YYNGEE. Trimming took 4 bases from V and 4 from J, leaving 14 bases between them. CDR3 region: CASSPGRGSTEAFF. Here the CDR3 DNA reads TGTGCCAGCAGCCCGGGACGGGGGAGCACTGAAGCTTTCTTT. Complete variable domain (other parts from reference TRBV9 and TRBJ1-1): DSGVTQTPKHLITATGQRVTLRCSPRSGDLSVYWYQQSLDQGLQFLIQYYNGEERAKGNILERFSAQQFPDLHSELNLSSLELGDSALYFCASSPGRGSTEAFFGQGTRLTVV.

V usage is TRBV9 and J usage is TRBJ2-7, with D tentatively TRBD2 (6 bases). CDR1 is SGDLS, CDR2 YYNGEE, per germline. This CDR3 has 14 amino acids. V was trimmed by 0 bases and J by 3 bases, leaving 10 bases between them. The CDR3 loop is CASSVGEEIYEQYF. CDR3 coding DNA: TGTGCCAGCAGCGTAGGGGAGGAGATCTACGAGCAGTACTTC.

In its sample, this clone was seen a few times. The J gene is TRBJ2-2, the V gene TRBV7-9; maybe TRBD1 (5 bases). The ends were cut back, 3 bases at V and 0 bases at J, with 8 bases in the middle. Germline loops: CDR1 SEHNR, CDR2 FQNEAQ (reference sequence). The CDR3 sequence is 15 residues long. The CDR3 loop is CASSFQGSNTGELFF. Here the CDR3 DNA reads TGTGCCAGCAGCTTTCAGGGATCGAACACCGGGGAGCTGTTTTTT.

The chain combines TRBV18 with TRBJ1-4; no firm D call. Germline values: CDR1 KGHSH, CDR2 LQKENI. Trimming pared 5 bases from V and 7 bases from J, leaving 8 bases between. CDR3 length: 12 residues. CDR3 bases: TGTGCCAGCTCAACTTTTAGTGAAAAACTGTTTTTT. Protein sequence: CASSTFSEKLFF.

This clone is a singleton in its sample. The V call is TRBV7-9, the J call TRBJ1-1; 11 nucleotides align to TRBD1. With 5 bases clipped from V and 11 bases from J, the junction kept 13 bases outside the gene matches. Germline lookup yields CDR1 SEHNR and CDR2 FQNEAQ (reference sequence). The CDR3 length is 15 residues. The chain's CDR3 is CASSPWGTGGKEAFF. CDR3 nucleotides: TGTGCCAGCAGCCCCTGGGGGACAGGGGGTAAAGAGGCTTTCTTT. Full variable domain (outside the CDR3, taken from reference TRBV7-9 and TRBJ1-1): DTGVSQNPRHKITKRGQNVTFRCDPISEHNRLYWYRQTLGQGPEFLTYFQNEAQLEKSRLLSDRFSAERPKGSFSTLEIQRTEQGDSAMYLCASSPWGTGGKEAFFGQGTRLTVV.

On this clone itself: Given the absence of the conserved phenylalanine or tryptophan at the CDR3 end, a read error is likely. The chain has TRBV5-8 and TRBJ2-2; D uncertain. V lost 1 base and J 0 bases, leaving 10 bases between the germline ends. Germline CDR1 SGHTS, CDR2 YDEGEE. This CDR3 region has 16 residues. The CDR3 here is CASSLMTNTNTGELFS. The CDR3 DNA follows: TGTGCCAGCAGCTTGATGACCAATACGAACACCGGGGAGCTGTTTTCT.

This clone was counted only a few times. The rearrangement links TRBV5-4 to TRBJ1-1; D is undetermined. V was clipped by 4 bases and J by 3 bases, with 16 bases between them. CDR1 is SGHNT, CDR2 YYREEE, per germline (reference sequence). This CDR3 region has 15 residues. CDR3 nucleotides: TGTGCCAGCAGCCAACTGTGGAGCTCGGACACTGAAGCTTTCTTT. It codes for CASSQLWSSDTEAFF.

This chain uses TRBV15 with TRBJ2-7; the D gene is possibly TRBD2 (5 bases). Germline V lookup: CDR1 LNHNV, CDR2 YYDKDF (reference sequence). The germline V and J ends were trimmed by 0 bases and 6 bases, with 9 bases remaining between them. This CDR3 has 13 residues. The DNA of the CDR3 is TGTGCCACCAGCAGAGATGGGAGAGGCGAGCAGTACTTC. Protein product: CATSRDGRGEQYF.

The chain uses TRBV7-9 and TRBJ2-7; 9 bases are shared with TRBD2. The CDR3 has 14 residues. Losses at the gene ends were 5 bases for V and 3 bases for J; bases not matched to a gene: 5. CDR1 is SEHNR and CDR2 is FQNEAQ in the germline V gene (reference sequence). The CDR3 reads CASSVSGSIYEQYF. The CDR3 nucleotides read TGTGCCAGCAGCGTTAGCGGGAGTATCTACGAGCAGTACTTC.

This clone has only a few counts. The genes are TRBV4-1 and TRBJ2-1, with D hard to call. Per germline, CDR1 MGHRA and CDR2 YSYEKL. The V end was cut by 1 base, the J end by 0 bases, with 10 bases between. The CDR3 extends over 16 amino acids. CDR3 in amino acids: CASSQANLVSYNEQFF. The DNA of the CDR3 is TGCGCCAGCAGCCAAGCTAACCTAGTCTCCTACAATGAGCAGTTCTTC.

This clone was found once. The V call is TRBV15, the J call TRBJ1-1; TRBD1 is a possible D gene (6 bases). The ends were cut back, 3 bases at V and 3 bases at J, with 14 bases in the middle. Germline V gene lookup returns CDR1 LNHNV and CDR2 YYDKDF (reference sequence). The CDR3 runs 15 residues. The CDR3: CATSSRSEGDTEAFF. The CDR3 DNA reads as TGTGCCACCAGCAGCCGTAGCGAGGGGGACACTGAAGCTTTCTTT.

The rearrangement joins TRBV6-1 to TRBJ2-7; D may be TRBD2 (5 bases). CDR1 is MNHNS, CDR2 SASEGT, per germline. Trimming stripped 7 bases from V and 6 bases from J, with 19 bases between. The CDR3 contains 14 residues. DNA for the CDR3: TGTGCCAGCACGTCCAAGGACTTAGCTCGCGAGCAGTACTTC. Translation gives CASTSKDLAREQYF.

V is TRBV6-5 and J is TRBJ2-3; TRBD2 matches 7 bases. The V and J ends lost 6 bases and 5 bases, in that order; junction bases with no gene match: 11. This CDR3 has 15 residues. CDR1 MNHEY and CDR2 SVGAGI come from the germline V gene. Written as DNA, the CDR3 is TGTGCCAGCAGCCCGTTGGCGGGAGTGAGAGATACGCAGTATTTT. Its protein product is CASSPLAGVRDTQYF.

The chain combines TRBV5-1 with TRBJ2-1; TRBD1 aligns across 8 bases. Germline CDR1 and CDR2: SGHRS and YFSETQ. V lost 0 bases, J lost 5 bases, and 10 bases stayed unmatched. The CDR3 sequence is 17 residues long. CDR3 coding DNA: TGCGCCAGCAGCTTGGTCTGGACAGGGAATCCTGACAATGAGCAGTTCTTC. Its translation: CASSLVWTGNPDNEQFF.

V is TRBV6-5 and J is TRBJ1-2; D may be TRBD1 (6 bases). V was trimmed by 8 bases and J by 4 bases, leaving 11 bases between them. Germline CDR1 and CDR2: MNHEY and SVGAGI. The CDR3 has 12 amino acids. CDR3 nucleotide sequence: TGTGCCAGCTTTACAGGGTCCTATGGCTACACCTTC. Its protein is CASFTGSYGYTF.

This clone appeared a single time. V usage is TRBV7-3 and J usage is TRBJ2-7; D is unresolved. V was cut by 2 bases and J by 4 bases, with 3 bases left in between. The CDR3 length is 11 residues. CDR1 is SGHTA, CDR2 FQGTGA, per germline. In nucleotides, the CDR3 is TGTGCCAGCAGCTTACCTTACGAGCAGTACTTC. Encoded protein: CASSLPYEQYF.